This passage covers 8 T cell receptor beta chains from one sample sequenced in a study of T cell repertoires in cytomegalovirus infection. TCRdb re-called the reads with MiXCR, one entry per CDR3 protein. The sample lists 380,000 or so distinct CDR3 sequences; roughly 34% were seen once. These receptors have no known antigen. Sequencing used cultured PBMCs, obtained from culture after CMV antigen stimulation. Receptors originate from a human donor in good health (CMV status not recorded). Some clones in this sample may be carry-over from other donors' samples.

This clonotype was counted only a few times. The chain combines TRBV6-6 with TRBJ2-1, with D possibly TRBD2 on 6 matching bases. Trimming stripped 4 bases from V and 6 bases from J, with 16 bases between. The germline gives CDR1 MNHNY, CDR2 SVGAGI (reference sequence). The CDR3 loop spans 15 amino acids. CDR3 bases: TGTGCCAGCAGTTTTGGGGGGTTTGGTCCCAATGAGCAGTTCTTC. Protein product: CASSFGGFGPNEQFF.

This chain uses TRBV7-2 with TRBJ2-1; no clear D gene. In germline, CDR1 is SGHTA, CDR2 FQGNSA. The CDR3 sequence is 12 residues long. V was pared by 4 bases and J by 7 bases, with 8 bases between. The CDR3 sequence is CASSSDHNEQFF. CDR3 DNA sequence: TGTGCCAGCAGCTCGGATCATAATGAGCAGTTCTTC.

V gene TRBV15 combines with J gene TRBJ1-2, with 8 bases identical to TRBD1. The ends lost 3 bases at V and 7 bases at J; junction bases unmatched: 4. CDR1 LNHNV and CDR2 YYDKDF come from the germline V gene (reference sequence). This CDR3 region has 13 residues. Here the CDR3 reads CATSSDGQGGYTF. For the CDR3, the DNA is TGTGCCACCAGCAGTGACGGACAGGGTGGCTACACCTTC.

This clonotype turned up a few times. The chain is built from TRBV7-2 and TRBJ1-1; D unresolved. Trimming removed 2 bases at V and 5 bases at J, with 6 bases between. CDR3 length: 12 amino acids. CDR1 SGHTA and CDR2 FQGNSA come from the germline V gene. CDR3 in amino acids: CASSLPGTEAFF. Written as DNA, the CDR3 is TGTGCCAGCAGCTTACCGGGAACTGAAGCTTTCTTT. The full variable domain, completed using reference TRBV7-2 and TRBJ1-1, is GAGVSQSPSNKVTEKGKDVELRCDPISGHTALYWYRQSLGQGLEFLIYFQGNSAPDKSGLPSDRFSAERTGGSVSTLTIQRTQQEDSAVYLCASSLPGTEAFFGQGTRLTVV.

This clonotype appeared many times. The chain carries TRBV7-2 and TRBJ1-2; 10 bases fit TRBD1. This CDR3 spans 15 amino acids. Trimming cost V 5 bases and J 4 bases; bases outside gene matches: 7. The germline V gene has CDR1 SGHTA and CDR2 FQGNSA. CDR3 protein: CASSPGTGVGYGYTF. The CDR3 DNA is TGTGCCAGCAGCCCCGGGACAGGGGTTGGCTATGGCTACACCTTC.

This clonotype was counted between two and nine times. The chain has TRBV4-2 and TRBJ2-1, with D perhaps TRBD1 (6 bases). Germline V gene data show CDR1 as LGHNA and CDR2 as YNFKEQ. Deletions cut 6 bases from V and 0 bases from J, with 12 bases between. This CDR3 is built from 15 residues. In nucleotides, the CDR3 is TGTGCCAGCAGGGTTGACAGGAGCTCCTACAATGAGCAGTTCTTC. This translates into CASRVDRSSYNEQFF.

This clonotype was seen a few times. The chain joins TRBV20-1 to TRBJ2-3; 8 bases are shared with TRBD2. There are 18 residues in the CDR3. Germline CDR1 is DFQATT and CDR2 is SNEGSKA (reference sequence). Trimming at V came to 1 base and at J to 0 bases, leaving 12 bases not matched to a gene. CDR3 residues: CSARGRPGGRTSTDTQYF. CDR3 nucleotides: TGCAGTGCTAGAGGTCGGCCGGGAGGGAGAACTAGCACAGATACGCAGTATTTT.

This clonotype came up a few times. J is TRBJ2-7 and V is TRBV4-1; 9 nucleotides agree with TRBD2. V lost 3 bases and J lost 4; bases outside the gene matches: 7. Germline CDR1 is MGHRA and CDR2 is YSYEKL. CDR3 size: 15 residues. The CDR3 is CASSHGLARSYEQYV. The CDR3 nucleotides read TGCGCCAGCAGCCACGGACTAGCGAGAAGTTACGAGCAGTACGTC.